The text below deals with one T cell receptor beta chain. Its matching antigen is unknown. With a J-beta primer mix and a sample-barcoded 5' primer, a second PCR ran 7 to 11 cycles. TCRdb redid the calling of the 5' RACE reads with MiXCR, one entry per CDR3 protein. The table includes more than 550,000 distinct CDR3 sequences, around a fifth detected once. Germline-derived CDR1 and CDR2 are DFQATT and SNEGSKA (reference sequence). Trimming cost V 6 bases and J 1 base, with 9 bases left between them. The CDR3 spans 12 residues. This sample is drawn from a study of blood T cells in healthy people across ages. Whole-study context: When template switching was applied, about one barcoded beta molecule was captured per two T cells. The study, taken as a whole, reports: Per million T cells, the diversity of TCR beta decreased roughly linearly as age advanced. Diversity figures based on one million T cells were deemed too low. No conclusive comparison of naive versus antigen-experienced cells was possible with unsorted PBMCs.

The source is a man between 65 and 79 years old in good health. Specimen: blood. The V call is TRBV20-1, the J call TRBJ1-1; the D is unclear. CDR3 in DNA: TGCAGTGCCGGACGGAGGAACACTGAAGCTTTCTTT. Translation: CSAGRRNTEAFF.